This TCR beta chain originates from a study of monozygotic twins with inflammatory bowel disease. The CDR3 extends over 18 amino acids. CDR1 is LGHNA, CDR2 YSLEER, per germline. Findings of the study overall: Researchers report that IBD patients shared fewer clonotypes with others than healthy twins, especially amid disease activity.

Blood was drawn at under 3 ml per donor. About this clonotype: Its matching antigen is unknown.

Two nested PCRs, roughly 17 and 9 cycles, amplified TCRalpha and TCRbeta cDNA. TCRdb reworked the 5' RACE reads into one entry per CDR3 protein, no DNA. Recorded for this sample: about 380,000 distinct CDR3 sequences. The sequence was collected from a human donor with ulcerative colitis or Crohn's disease, or a healthy co-twin of an affected twin (not recorded which). The sequenced sample was blood. This chain joins TRBV4-3 and TRBJ2-6. The CDR3 protein is CASSQRSGETSGANVLTF.